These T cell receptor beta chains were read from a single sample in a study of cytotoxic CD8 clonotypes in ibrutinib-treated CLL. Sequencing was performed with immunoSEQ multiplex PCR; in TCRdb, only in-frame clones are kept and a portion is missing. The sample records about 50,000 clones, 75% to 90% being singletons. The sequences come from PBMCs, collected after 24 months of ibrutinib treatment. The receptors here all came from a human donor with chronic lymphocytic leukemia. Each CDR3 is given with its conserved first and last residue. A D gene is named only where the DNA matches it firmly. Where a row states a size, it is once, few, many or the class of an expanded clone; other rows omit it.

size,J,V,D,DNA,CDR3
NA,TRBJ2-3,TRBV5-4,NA,TGTGCCAGCAGCTTGGAGGATACGCAGTATTTT,CASSLEDTQYF
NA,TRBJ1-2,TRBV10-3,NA,TGTGCCATCAGTCAAACGAACGCTAACTATGGCTACACCTTC,CAISQTNANYGYTF
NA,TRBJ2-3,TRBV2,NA,TGTGCCAGCAGGAATCTCTTTGGGGATACGCAGTATTTT,CASRNLFGDTQYF
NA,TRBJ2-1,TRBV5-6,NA,TGTGCCAGCAGCTTGGACGGGAATGAGCAGTTCTTC,CASSLDGNEQFF
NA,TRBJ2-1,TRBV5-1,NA,TGCGCCAGCAGCTTGGGCACTAGCAATGAGCAGTTCTTC,CASSLGTSNEQFF
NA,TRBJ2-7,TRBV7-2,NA,TGTGCCAGCAGCCAGAGCTCCTACGAGCAGTACTTC,CASSQSSYEQYF
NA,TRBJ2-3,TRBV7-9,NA,TGTGCCAGCAGTCGGAGTCAAGATACGCAGTATTTT,CASSRSQDTQYF
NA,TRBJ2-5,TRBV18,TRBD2,TGTGCCAGCTCACCAGGACTAGCAGTAGAGACCCAGTACTTC,CASSPGLAVETQYF
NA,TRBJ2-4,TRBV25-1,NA,TGTACCAGCAGTGAAGGTGGGCCGGGAAACATTCAGTACTTC,CTSSEGGPGNIQYF
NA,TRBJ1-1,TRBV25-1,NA,TGTGCCAGCACGGGACTGGGCCGGACGACTGAAGCTTTCTTT,CASTGLGRTTEAFF
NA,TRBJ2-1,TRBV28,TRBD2,TGTGCCAGCAGTTCGCCTAGCGGTTATAACAATGAGCAGTTCTTC,CASSSPSGYNNEQFF
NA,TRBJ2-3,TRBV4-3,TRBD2,TGCGCCAGCAGCCAAGACCGACTAGCGGGAACAGATACGCAGTATTTT,CASSQDRLAGTDTQYF
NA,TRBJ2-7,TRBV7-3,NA,TGTGCCAGCAGCTTAAGGCAGGGTAATCGCTACGAGCAGTACTTC,CASSLRQGNRYEQYF
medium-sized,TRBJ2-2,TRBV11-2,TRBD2,TGTGCCAGCAGCCCCTTAGCGGGAGGGGAGCTGTTTTTT,CASSPLAGGELFF
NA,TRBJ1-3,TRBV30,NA,TGTGCCTGGATCGGGGGCTTTTCTGGAAACACCATATATTTT,CAWIGGFSGNTIYF
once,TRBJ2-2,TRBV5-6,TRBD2,TGTGCCAGCAGTCGTGGACTAGCGGGAGGCTACGGGGAGCTGTTTTTT,CASSRGLAGGYGELFF
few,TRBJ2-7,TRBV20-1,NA,TGCAGTGCTAGGATTATCTCCGAGCAGTACTTC,CSARIISEQYF